The sequence of this TCR beta chain was determined in a study of CD8 T cells in ankylosing spondylitis. General observations from the study: One TCR beta motif, made up of about 8 highly homologous variants, appeared characteristic of ankylosing spondylitis blood. Earlier authors reported some of these motif variants in reactive arthritis synovial fluid and blood. The authors reported significant enrichment of disease-linked clones in matched ankylosing spondylitis synovial fluid.

Per the germline V gene, CDR1 is MNHEY and CDR2 is SMNVEV (reference sequence). This CDR3 has 14 residues. J gave up 5 bases and V 3 bases, and 4 bases lay outside the gene matches. As the method for making TCR beta libraries, quantitative 5'-RACE with molecular barcodes was used. Via MiXCR, TCRdb re-called the 5' RACE reads, giving one row per CDR3 protein. Of about 450,000 distinct CDR3 sequences detected, roughly 25% appear once; the ten largest clones hold roughly 1%. This clonotype was counted only a few times. Its antigen is undetermined. Input material: blood, either unsorted or a sorted T cell fraction (not recorded which). The clonotype originates from a male donor with ankylosing spondylitis. The chain has TRBV27 and TRBJ1-1, with TRBD1 matching over 9 bases. CDR3 coding DNA: TGTGCCAGCAGTTTCCGACAGGGGGAAACTGAAGCTTTCTTT. Protein: CASSFRQGETEAFF.